One sample yielded the 18 T cell receptor beta chains listed below, sequenced in a study of shared clonotypes between healthy human individuals. This table comes from immunoSEQ multiplex PCR, and its TCRdb copy is limited to in-frame clones, with some not included. The table records about 980,000 clones, approximately 80% of them present only once. Specimen: memory CD4+ T cells sorted from blood. Subset reported: CD45RA-negative fraction. Receptors originate from a man between 18 and 35 years old in good health.

The chain couples TRBV5-8 to TRBJ2-7, with a weak D call TRBD1 (5 bases). Germline assignment: CDR1 SGHTS and CDR2 YDEGEE. The CDR3 contains 14 residues. Trimming pared 0 bases from V and 2 bases from J, leaving 9 bases between. CDR3 nucleotides: TGTGCCAGCAGCTTGGCCGCAGGGCCCTACGAGCAGTACTTC. This gives the protein CASSLAAGPYEQYF.

Points on this clone: At the DNA level, this CDR3 is encoded by other sequences in the same sample as well. This chain connects TRBV10-3 to TRBJ1-1; no definite D call. The CDR3 contains 11 residues. The ends were cut back, 4 bases at V and 7 bases at J, with 7 bases in the middle. Looked up from germline, CDR1 is ENHRY and CDR2 is SYGVKD. As DNA, the CDR3 is TGTGCCATCAGTGCAGCCAATGAAGCTTTCTTT. Translation: CAISAANEAFF.

Remarks on this clone: The same CDR3 is also encoded by other DNA sequences in this sample. This sequence joins TRBV18 and TRBJ2-7, with 11 bases fitting TRBD1. The V gene end was trimmed by 6 bases and the J gene end by 7 bases; junction bases not matched to a gene: 8. Per germline, CDR1 KGHSH and CDR2 LQKENI. The CDR3 is 14 amino acids. The chain's CDR3 is CASSPGQGVGEQYF. In nucleotides, the CDR3 is TGTGCCAGCTCGCCGGGACAGGGGGTGGGAGAGCAGTACTTC. Filled out from reference TRBV18 and TRBJ2-7, the complete variable domain reads NAGVMQNPRHLVRRRGQEARLRCSPMKGHSHVYWYRQLPEEGLKFMVYLQKENIIDESGMPKERFSAEFPKEGPSILRIQQVVRGDSAAYFCASSPGQGVGEQYFGPGTRLTVT.

This chain uses TRBV28 with TRBJ1-2; unclear D gene. There are 11 residues in the CDR3. Germline V CDR1 and CDR2: MDHEN, SYDVKM. The germline V and J ends were trimmed by 5 bases and 8 bases, with 9 bases remaining between them. CDR3 in amino acids: CASSPEEGYTF. CDR3 sequence (DNA): TGTGCCAGCAGTCCCGAAGAGGGCTACACCTTC.

The chain links TRBV7-6 to TRBJ2-2; maybe TRBD1 (6 bases). Trimming took off 2 bases at V and 5 bases at J, with 6 bases between the two ends. CDR1 and CDR2 from the germline V gene are SGHVS and FNYEAQ. This CDR3 contains 13 residues. CDR3 region: CASSLTGTGELFF. As DNA, the CDR3 is TGTGCCAGCAGCTTAACAGGGACCGGGGAGCTGTTTTTT.

The V call is TRBV10-3, the J call TRBJ2-3; 8 nucleotides match TRBD2. Per germline, CDR1 ENHRY and CDR2 SYGVKD. This CDR3 comprises 14 residues. The CDR3 region is CGTRAGGETDTQYF. The CDR3 region has the DNA TGTGGGACCAGGGCGGGAGGAGAGACAGATACGCAGTATTTT.

V and J are TRBV11-2 and TRBJ1-6; D gene ambiguous. The CDR3 has 15 amino acids. CDR1 is SGHAT and CDR2 is FQNNGV in the germline V gene. V was trimmed by 5 bases and J by 9 bases, leaving 17 bases between them. CDR3 DNA: TGTGCCAGCAGCGGCGATATTCAGATTACTTCACCCCTCCACTTT. Translation gives CASSGDIQITSPLHF.

The chain links TRBV6-1 to TRBJ2-1; D perhaps matches TRBD2 (5 bases). The germline CDR1 and CDR2 sequences are MNHNS and SASEGT. The CDR3 is made up of 11 amino acids. V lost 6 bases and J 10 bases, leaving 10 bases between the germline ends. The CDR3 DNA follows: TGTGCCAGCAGGGGAGCCGGGGAGCAGTTCTTC. Its protein product is CASRGAGEQFF.

The chain has TRBV6-5 and TRBJ2-7; possibly TRBD1 or TRBD2 for D (5 bases each). From germline, CDR1 is MNHEY and CDR2 SVGAGI. This CDR3 spans 14 amino acids. Trimming left V 5 bases short and J 4 bases short, with 15 bases between. Here the CDR3 DNA reads TGTGCCAGCAGTATGGGACGGTTCTCTTACGAGCAGTACTTC. As protein: CASSMGRFSYEQYF.

The chain carries TRBV30 and TRBJ1-3; D perhaps matches TRBD1 (5 bases). The CDR3 runs 15 residues. Deletions cut 5 bases from V and 0 bases from J, with 14 bases between. Per germline, CDR1 GTSNPN and CDR2 SVGIG (reference sequence). The CDR3 loop reads CAWLGGSTSGNTIYF. Written as DNA, the CDR3 is TGTGCCTGGCTTGGGGGAAGTACCTCTGGAAACACCATATATTTT.

The chain is built from TRBV7-8 and TRBJ1-5; tentatively, D is TRBD1 (5 bases). The CDR3 runs to 15 residues. Trimming took 4 bases from V and 8 from J, leaving 18 bases between them. Germline lookup yields CDR1 SGHVS and CDR2 FQNEAQ. The CDR3 loop is CASSSGPGGLKPQHF. The CDR3 DNA is TGTGCCAGCAGCTCGGGACCGGGAGGCCTTAAGCCCCAGCATTTT.

A remark on this clone: The sample has other DNA sequences that encode this CDR3 too. The J gene is TRBJ2-7, the V gene TRBV7-2; perhaps TRBD1 as D (6 bases). Germline lookup yields CDR1 SGHTA and CDR2 FQGNSA. Trimming left V 1 base short and J 4 bases short, with 11 bases between. The CDR3 sequence is 14 residues long. CDR3 sequence (DNA): TGTGCCAGCAGCTTAGGAGGCAGGGGATACGAGCAGTACTTC. Protein product: CASSLGGRGYEQYF.

At least ten counts were recorded for this clone. Other DNA sequences in this specimen translate into the identical CDR3. The chain employs TRBV11-2 and TRBJ1-4; a weak D match, TRBD1 (5 bases). Trimming took 10 bases from V and 5 from J, leaving 14 bases between them. The CDR3 spans 13 residues. Germline V gives CDR1 SGHAT, CDR2 FQNNGV. Written as DNA, the CDR3 is TGTGCCACCGGTCAGGGACCGAATGAAAAACTGTTTTTT. Protein: CATGQGPNEKLFF.

In nucleotides, the CDR3 is TGTGCCAGCAGTATCACAGGGAGCTCTGGAAACACCATATATTTT. This translates into CASSITGSSGNTIYF. V usage is TRBV27 and J usage is TRBJ1-3; TRBD1 might be the D (6 bases). The germline gives CDR1 MNHEY, CDR2 SMNVEV (reference sequence). The germline V and J ends were trimmed by 5 bases and 0 bases, with 11 bases remaining between them. This CDR3 has 15 amino acids.

This rearrangement joins TRBV4-3 to TRBJ2-1; D may be TRBD1 or TRBD2 (5 bases each). This CDR3 spans 16 amino acids. V lost 2 bases, J lost 2 bases, and 13 bases lay in between. The germline gives CDR1 LGHNA, CDR2 YSLEER. The CDR3 region has the DNA TGCGCCAGCAGCCAATTGATCGGGACCGCCTACAATGAGCAGTTCTTC. It codes for CASSQLIGTAYNEQFF.

The gene calls are TRBV14 and TRBJ1-2, with 7 bases that match TRBD1. Per germline, CDR1 SGHDN and CDR2 FVKESK. The junction had 18 bases not matched to a gene; V was cut back by 3 bases and J by 8 bases. There are 17 residues in the CDR3. The CDR3 is CASSHLRSGQRESGYTF. In DNA form, the CDR3 reads TGTGCCAGCAGCCATTTAAGGTCGGGACAGAGGGAATCGGGCTACACCTTC.

J is TRBJ1-2 and V is TRBV5-1; 9 positions match TRBD1. There are 14 residues in the CDR3. V was pared by 0 bases and J by 8 bases, with 5 bases of the junction left unmatched. Germline V gene lookup returns CDR1 SGHRS and CDR2 YFSETQ. The DNA for the CDR3 is TGCGCCAGCAGCTTGGAAGGGACAGGGAAAGGCTACACCTTC. This sequence encodes CASSLEGTGKGYTF. Full variable domain (remainder filled in from reference TRBV5-1 and TRBJ1-2): KAGVTQTPRYLIKTRGQQVTLSCSPISGHRSVSWYQQTPGQGLQFLFEYFSETQRNKGNFPGRFSGRQFSNSRSEMNVSTLELGDSALYLCASSLEGTGKGYTFGSGTRLTVV.

This chain uses TRBV7-2 with TRBJ2-6; possibly TRBD2 for D (5 bases). V lost 5 bases, J lost 3 bases, and 11 bases lay in between. The CDR3 is made up of 15 amino acids. Germline lookup yields CDR1 SGHTA and CDR2 FQGNSA. The CDR3 loop is CASSTLSGGANVLTF. CDR3 DNA: TGTGCCAGCAGCACCTTAAGCGGTGGGGCCAACGTCCTGACTTTC. Full variable domain (outside the CDR3, taken from reference TRBV7-2 and TRBJ2-6): GAGVSQSPSNKVTEKGKDVELRCDPISGHTALYWYRQSLGQGLEFLIYFQGNSAPDKSGLPSDRFSAERTGGSVSTLTIQRTQQEDSAVYLCASSTLSGGANVLTFGAGSRLTVL.